One T cell receptor beta chain is described in this entry. The antigen remains unidentified. Sequencing used immunoSEQ multiplex PCR; TCRdb keeps in-frame clones, though not all of them. The table records some 290,000 clones, 80% of them present only once. The source of roughly 2.1 micrograms of genomic DNA for TCR beta libraries was cryopreserved PBMCs. This specimen belongs to a study of cytotoxic CD8 clonotypes in ibrutinib-treated CLL. The CDR3 is 15 residues long. Germline values: CDR1 SNHLY, CDR2 FYNNEI. V gave up 5 bases and J gave up 0 bases, with 11 bases separating them. Study results and limitations: Among the clonotypes, public ones were uncommon and contracted or held stable on treatment. Having risen at ibrutinib response, clonality had fallen back toward baseline by progression.

This clonotype originated in a human donor with chronic lymphocytic leukemia. Sequences were derived from PBMCs, sampled before ibrutinib treatment. The V and J genes are TRBV2 and TRBJ2-1; the D gene is possibly TRBD2 (6 bases). CDR3 residues: CASSRDSSSYNEQFF. The CDR3 DNA follows: TGTGCCAGCAGTAGGGACTCCAGCTCCTACAATGAGCAGTTCTTC.